This T cell receptor (beta chain) derives from a study of early T cells in non-severe SARS-CoV-2 infection. Overall study context: Sequencing of bulk RNA from unsorted whole blood was done, without chain pairing.

One entry per CDR3 protein results from TCRdb running MiXCR on the 5' RACE reads. The sample carries roughly 52,000 distinct CDR3 sequences, approximately 8% recorded once. This clonotype was recorded many times. Its antigen is unknown. Trimming removed 2 bases at V and 8 bases at J, with 18 bases between. Germline loops: CDR1 SGHVS, CDR2 FQNEAQ. CDR3 length: 15 residues. Findings and caveats of the study: Database matching using VDJdb favored anti-spike CD8 responses, with private and CD4 specificities left missing.

The receptor comes from an adult who was a healthcare worker with PCR-confirmed SARS-CoV-2 infection or an uninfected control (not recorded which). The sample was whole blood. The chain links TRBV7-8 to TRBJ1-1; D perhaps matches TRBD1 (5 bases). CDR3 amino acids: CASSLLAARVAEAFF. DNA of the CDR3: TGTGCCAGCAGCTTACTTGCGGCCAGGGTCGCGGAAGCTTTCTTT.